The rows below give T cell receptor beta chains drawn from one sample of a study of T cells after yellow fever vaccination. TCRdb recomputed calls from the 5' RACE reads with MiXCR, one row per CDR3 protein. In the table there are 95,000 to 100,000 distinct CDR3 sequences, roughly 6% of which are singletons. The sample in question was CD8+ T cells sorted from PBMCs, obtained 10 days after the yellow fever booster vaccination. The origin of the receptors is a man younger than 35 who received the YFV17D yellow fever vaccine. Both conserved end residues are part of each CDR3. D genes are given only for firm matches. A row's size may be missing; if present it is once, few, many or a size class.

D	V	J	size	CDR3	DNA
TRBD1	TRBV4-3	TRBJ2-7	NA	CASSPRRDRDYEQYF	TGCGCCAGCAGCCCAAGGAGGGACAGGGACTACGAGCAGTACTTC
NA	TRBV5-5	TRBJ2-2	NA	CASEAPNTGELFF	TGTGCCAGCGAGGCCCCGAACACCGGGGAGCTGTTTTTT
NA	TRBV6-5	TRBJ2-5	NA	CASSGDLQETQYF	TGTGCCAGCAGCGGGGATTTACAAGAGACCCAGTACTTC
NA	TRBV27	TRBJ1-1	NA	CASSFRVSNTEAFF	TGTGCCAGCAGTTTTCGAGTTTCGAACACTGAAGCTTTCTTT
NA	TRBV6-5	TRBJ1-1	many	CASSYSRVAEAFF	TGTGCCAGCAGTTACTCCAGGGTGGCTGAAGCTTTCTTT
TRBD1	TRBV6-2/TRBV6-3	TRBJ2-7	few	CASSYSTGTGKYEQYF	TGTGCCAGCAGTTACTCCACCGGGACAGGGAAATACGAGCAGTACTTC
NA	TRBV4-2	TRBJ2-6	NA	CASSEASGANVLTF	TGTGCCAGCAGCGAAGCCTCTGGGGCCAACGTCCTGACTTTC
NA	TRBV7-2	TRBJ2-2	NA	CASSLDVTGELFF	TGTGCCAGCAGCTTAGATGTCACCGGGGAGCTGTTTTTT
TRBD2	TRBV6-2/TRBV6-3	TRBJ2-1	few	CAREHGTSGVYNEQFF	TGTGCCAGGGAGCATGGAACTAGCGGGGTCTACAATGAGCAGTTCTTC
NA	TRBV7-9	TRBJ1-3	NA	CASSLATVRSGNTIYF	TGTGCCAGCAGCCTTGCGACGGTCCGCTCTGGAAACACCATATATTTT
TRBD2	TRBV7-7	TRBJ2-5	NA	CASSLARGAPETQYF	TGTGCTAGCAGCTTAGCGCGGGGGGCCCCAGAGACCCAGTACTTC
TRBD1	TRBV5-1	TRBJ1-1	many	CASSRTGVEAFF	TGCGCCAGCAGCCGGACAGGGGTTGAAGCTTTCTTT
NA	TRBV7-2	TRBJ2-7	few	CASSPVTANYEQYF	TGTGCCAGCAGCCCAGTGACAGCAAACTACGAGCAGTACTTC
NA	TRBV20-1	TRBJ1-5	NA	CSASERGFGQPQHF	TGCAGTGCTAGTGAGAGGGGGTTCGGTCAGCCCCAGCATTTT
NA	TRBV29-1	TRBJ1-1	once	CSVEDPEGPMNTEAFF	TGCAGCGTTGAAGATCCGGAGGGCCCCATGAACACTGAAGCTTTCTTT
NA	TRBV5-8	TRBJ2-1	many	CASSLGGGRSSYNEQFF	TGTGCCAGCAGCTTGGGGGGTGGTCGGAGCTCCTACAATGAGCAGTTCTTC
NA	TRBV10-2	TRBJ1-3	NA	CASSDRISGNTIYF	TGCGCCAGCAGTGACAGGATTTCTGGAAACACCATATATTTT
NA	TRBV13	TRBJ2-3	few	CASSLLAVGADTQYF	TGTGCCAGCAGCCTTCTAGCAGTGGGTGCGGATACGCAGTATTTT
NA	TRBV6-2/TRBV6-3	TRBJ1-1	few	CASSQPDNLNTEAFF	TGTGCCAGCAGCCAACCCGACAACTTGAACACTGAAGCTTTCTTT
NA	TRBV6-6	TRBJ2-1	NA	CASSYSNQGYGTQFF	TGTGCCAGCAGTTACTCGAACCAGGGATATGGGACCCAGTTCTTC
NA	TRBV15	TRBJ1-3	few	CATSRVPLGRGNTIYF	TGTGCCACCAGCAGAGTGCCCTTAGGGCGAGGAAACACCATATATTTT
NA	TRBV15	TRBJ1-5	NA	CATSPWTGNQPQHF	TGTGCCACCAGCCCCTGGACGGGCAATCAGCCCCAGCATTTT
TRBD1	TRBV24-1	TRBJ2-1	NA	CATSDRTGWNEQFF	TGTGCCACCAGTGATAGGACAGGGTGGAATGAGCAGTTCTTC
NA	TRBV6-2/TRBV6-3	TRBJ1-2	NA	CASSSRAPRGYTF	TGTGCCAGCAGTTCCCGGGCCCCTCGGGGCTACACCTTC
TRBD2	TRBV5-1	TRBJ2-7	few	CASSRGLAGENYEQYF	TGCGCCAGCAGCCGGGGACTAGCGGGGGAGAACTACGAGCAGTACTTC